The clone carrying this T cell receptor beta chain is medium-sized within its sample. Its antigen is unknown. The CDR3 spans 14 residues. Trimming took 1 base from V and 3 from J; bases not matched to a gene: 4. The germline V gene encodes CDR1 SGHDT and CDR2 YYEEEE. The sample comes from a study of OX40 agonist ivuxolimab in advanced cancers. Study results and limitations: Determination of antigen specificity was not performed for the expanded peripheral T cells. Part of the nonresponder group also had normalized T-cell clonal expansion that was low.

The table came from immunoSEQ multiplex PCR; TCRdb's copy has only in-frame clones and leaves some out. The sample comprises 55,000 to 65,000 clones, around 82% of which are singletons, and less than 0.6% rests with the top ten. This clonotype was sampled from an adult with an advanced solid tumor such as melanoma, head and neck, liver or kidney cancer. The sequenced sample was CD4+ or CD8+ T cells sorted from blood, obtained in a trial of the OX40 agonist ivuxolimab. The V call is TRBV5-6, the J call TRBJ2-7; the match to TRBD2 covers 7 bases. The CDR3 nucleotides are TGTGCCAGCAGCTTGCTAGCGGCCGACTACGAGCAGTACTTC. It encodes CASSLLAADYEQYF.